This T cell receptor (beta chain) was obtained from a study of CD4 T cells in relation to SARS-CoV-2 and coronaviruses (dated by TCRdb to the early 2020s). For the study in its entirety: In the ViraFEST assay, PBMCs were cultured with antigen for 10 days, after which TCR beta CDR3s were sequenced to identify antigen-specific clonal expansions. A different TCR-beta assay, based on Illumina, was used to sequence expansion assays from other donors in the study. At the level of individual TCR clonotypes, the study measured memory CD4+ T cell crossreactivity between SARS-CoV-2 spike protein and common cold coronavirus spike proteins. The Adaptive Biotechnologies TCR-sequencing kit was used to sequence samples from a few pre-COVID donors and the naive versus memory experiments, while other data came from Illumina-based sequencing. Patient-derived lymphoblastoid cell lines were used to map the HLA restriction of shared crossreactive spike epitopes. An HIV-1 Nef peptide pool or a no-peptide culture served as the negative reference condition. Beyond this particular receptor, the publication reports: In about 61% of donors, memory CD4+ clonotypes turned up that crossrecognized SARS-CoV-2 and at least one common cold coronavirus spike. Significantly weaker SARS-CoV-2-driven expansion was shown by crossreactive clones than by monoreactive clones, consistent with antigenic imprinting. The study was limited by small numbers of patients and tested TCRs. Because the crossreactivity analysis focused on spike protein, crossreactivity against other viral proteins was not assessed. Pre-pandemic and post-infection samples were not both contributed by any donor, so tracing of the source of pre-existing responses was limited.

Receptors were amplified or captured by the immunoSEQ multiplex PCR assay. Per the authors' processing: During preprocessing, nonproductive sequences were removed, along with CDR3s that did not begin with C, did not end with F or W, or were shorter than 7 amino acids. Antigen-specific clonotypes were called with the MANAFEST web app, based on expansion relative to reference and other culture wells. A clone counted as positive if significantly expanded in 2 of 3 replicate wells versus the reference culture at FDR below 0.05. A further requirement for positive clones was significant expansion compared with all other tandem wells, along with an odds ratio above 5. Pairwise Levenshtein distance, computed with the stringdist R package after three terminal residues were trimmed from each end, was used as the measure of CDR3 homology. The source is immuneACCESS, and TCRdb retained only in-frame sequences with V and J called. Part of the clones is not carried over; for the studies checked, unresolved V genes explain less than half of this, and the remainder is unexplained. V, J and clone size derive from that table, while D and trimming were established from the DNA sequence. A total of around 11,000 clones appear in this sample, 70% to 85% of them only once. The ten largest clonotypes hold 15% to 20% of the sample.

From cysteine to phenylalanine, the CDR3 is 15 amino acids long. The sequence is cut down to CDR3 DNA, 45 bases in frame from base 1. Trimming removed 4 bases from V and 2 bases from J, leaving 12 bases between the germline ends. In the germline V gene, CDR1 corresponds to SGHRS and CDR2 to YFSETQ. CD4+ T cells from unexposed donors were collected before the COVID-19 pandemic (2011-2018). The EasySep CD4+ T cell isolation kit was used to isolate CD4+ T cells once the cultures had run for nine to eleven days. Unexposed donor CD4+ T cells were tested for reactivity to SARS-CoV-2 S and N and four common cold coronavirus spike pools, as cell number allowed. Each well held 1.5 million to 2.5 million PBMCs cultured in IMDM containing 5% human AB serum and roughly 9.4 IU/ml IL-2. Half of the culture medium was replaced with fresh IL-2-containing medium on days 3 and 7. Triplicate replicate wells were generally used for each peptide culture condition. The leukapheresis product for the unexposed donors was obtained through commercial purchase. Ficoll-Paque PLUS gradient centrifugation was used to isolate PBMCs from leukapheresis product or whole blood. PBMCs were either cryopreserved at -140°C or used fresh in the expansion assay. The QIAamp Micro DNA Kit was used to extract genomic DNA from the CD4+ T cells.

In the case of this clone: This receptor's antigen is unknown. Per-nucleotide qualities are absent, and no much larger clonotype sits a single base away.

This TCR came from a human donor in good health. The sequencing sample was made of CD4+ T cells from PBMCs, cultured in vitro. This chain is built from TRBV5-1 and TRBJ2-2, and possibly TRBD1, on 5 matching bases. The CDR3 protein: CASSPLTGNTGELFF. The nucleotides read TGCGCCAGCAGCCCGCTAACAGGAAACACCGGGGAGCTGTTTTTT. The CDR3, completed at both ends by the reference TRBV5-1 and TRBJ2-2 genes, gives the full variable domain KAGVTQTPRYLIKTRGQQVTLSCSPISGHRSVSWYQQTPGQGLQFLFEYFSETQRNKGNFPGRFSGRQFSNSRSEMNVSTLELGDSALYLCASSPLTGNTGELFFGEGSRLTVL.